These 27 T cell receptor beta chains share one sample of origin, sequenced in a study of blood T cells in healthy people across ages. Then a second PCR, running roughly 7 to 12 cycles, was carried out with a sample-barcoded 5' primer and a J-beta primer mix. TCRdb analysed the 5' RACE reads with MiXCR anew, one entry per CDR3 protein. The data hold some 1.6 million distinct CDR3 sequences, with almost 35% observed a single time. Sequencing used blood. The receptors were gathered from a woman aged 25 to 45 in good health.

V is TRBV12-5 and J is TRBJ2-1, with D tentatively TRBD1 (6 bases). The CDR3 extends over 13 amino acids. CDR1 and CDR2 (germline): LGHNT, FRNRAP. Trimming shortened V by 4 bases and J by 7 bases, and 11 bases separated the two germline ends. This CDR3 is CASGSDSPNEQFF. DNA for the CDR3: TGTGCTAGTGGTTCGGACAGTCCAAATGAGCAGTTCTTC. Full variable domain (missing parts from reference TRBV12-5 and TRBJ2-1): DARVTQTPRHKVTEMGQEVTMRCQPILGHNTVFWYRQTMMQGLELLAYFRNRAPLDDSGMPKDRFSAEMPDATLATLKIQPSEPRDSAVYFCASGSDSPNEQFFGPGTRLTVL.

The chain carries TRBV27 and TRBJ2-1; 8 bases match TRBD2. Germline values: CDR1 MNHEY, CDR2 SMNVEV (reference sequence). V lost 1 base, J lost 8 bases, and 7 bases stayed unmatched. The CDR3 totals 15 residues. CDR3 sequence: CASSLFRGGPYEQFF. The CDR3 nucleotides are TGTGCCAGCAGTTTATTTCGGGGGGGGCCCTATGAGCAGTTCTTC.

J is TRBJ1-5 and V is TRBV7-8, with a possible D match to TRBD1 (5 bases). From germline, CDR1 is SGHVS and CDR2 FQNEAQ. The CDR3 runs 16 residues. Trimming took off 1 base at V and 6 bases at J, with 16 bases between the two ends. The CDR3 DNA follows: TGTGCCAGCAGCTTAGGAGGTACAGGAGCCTTTCAGCCCCAGCATTTT. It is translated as CASSLGGTGAFQPQHF.

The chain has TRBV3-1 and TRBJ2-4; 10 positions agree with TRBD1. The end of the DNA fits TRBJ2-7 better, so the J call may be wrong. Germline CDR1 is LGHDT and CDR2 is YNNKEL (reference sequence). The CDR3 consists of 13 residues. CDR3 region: CATGDRGRNEQYF. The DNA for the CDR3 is TGTGCCACCGGAGACAGGGGGCGGAACGAGCAGTACTTC.

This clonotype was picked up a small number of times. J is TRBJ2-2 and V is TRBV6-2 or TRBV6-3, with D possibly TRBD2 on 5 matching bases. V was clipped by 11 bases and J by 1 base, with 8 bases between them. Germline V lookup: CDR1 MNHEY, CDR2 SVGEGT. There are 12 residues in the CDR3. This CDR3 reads CASRENTGELFF. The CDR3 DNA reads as TGTGCCTCCCGGGAGAACACCGGGGAGCTGTTTTTT.

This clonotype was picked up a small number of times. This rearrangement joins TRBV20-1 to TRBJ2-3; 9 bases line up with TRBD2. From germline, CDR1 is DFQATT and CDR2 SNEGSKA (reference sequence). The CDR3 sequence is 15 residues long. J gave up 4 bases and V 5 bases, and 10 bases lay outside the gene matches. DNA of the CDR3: TGCAGTGCTCATCGAGGGGCGGGAGGGCCAGATACGCAGTATTTT. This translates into CSAHRGAGGPDTQYF.

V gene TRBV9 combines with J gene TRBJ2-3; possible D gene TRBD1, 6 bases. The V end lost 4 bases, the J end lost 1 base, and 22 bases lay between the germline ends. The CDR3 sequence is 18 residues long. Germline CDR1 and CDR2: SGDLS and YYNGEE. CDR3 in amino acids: CASSPTLSRGDRTDTQYF. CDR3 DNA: TGTGCCAGCAGCCCCACCTTAAGCAGGGGAGACCGCACAGATACGCAGTATTTT. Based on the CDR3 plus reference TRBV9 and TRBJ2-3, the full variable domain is DSGVTQTPKHLITATGQRVTLRCSPRSGDLSVYWYQQSLDQGLQFLIQYYNGEERAKGNILERFSAQQFPDLHSELNLSSLELGDSALYFCASSPTLSRGDRTDTQYFGPGTRLTVL.

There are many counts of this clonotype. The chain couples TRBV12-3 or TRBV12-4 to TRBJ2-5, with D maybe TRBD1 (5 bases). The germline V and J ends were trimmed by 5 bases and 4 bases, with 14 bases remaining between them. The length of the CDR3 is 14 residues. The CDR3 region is CASSTRQFGETQYF. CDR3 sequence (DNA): TGTGCCAGCAGTACCAGACAGTTTGGAGAGACCCAGTACTTC.

Written as DNA, the CDR3 is TGCAGTGCTGTGATGAACACTGAAGCTTTCTTT. Translating it yields CSAVMNTEAFF. This sequence joins TRBV20-1 and TRBJ1-1, with unresolved D. The CDR3 consists of 11 residues. Trimming shortened V by 5 bases and J by 0 bases, and 4 bases separated the two germline ends. CDR1 and CDR2 from the germline V gene are DFQATT and SNEGSKA (reference sequence).

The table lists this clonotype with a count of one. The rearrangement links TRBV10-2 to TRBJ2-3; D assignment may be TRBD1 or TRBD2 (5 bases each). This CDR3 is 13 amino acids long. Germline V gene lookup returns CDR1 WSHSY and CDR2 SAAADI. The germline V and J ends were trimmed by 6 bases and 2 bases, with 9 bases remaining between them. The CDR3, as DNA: TGCGCCAGCAGGAGGGGCTACACAGATACGCAGTATTTT. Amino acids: CASRRGYTDTQYF.

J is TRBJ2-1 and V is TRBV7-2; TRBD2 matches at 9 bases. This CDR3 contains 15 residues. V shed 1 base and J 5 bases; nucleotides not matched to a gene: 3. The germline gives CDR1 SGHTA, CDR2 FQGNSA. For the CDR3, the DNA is TGTGCCAGCAGCTTAGACGCGGGAGGGGACAATGAGCAGTTCTTC. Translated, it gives CASSLDAGGDNEQFF.

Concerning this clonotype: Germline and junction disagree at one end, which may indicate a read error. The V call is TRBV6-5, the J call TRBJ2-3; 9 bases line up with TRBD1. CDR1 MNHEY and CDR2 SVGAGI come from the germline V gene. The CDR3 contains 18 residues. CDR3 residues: CTSSYSEQGAKGIDTQYF. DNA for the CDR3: TGTACCAGCAGTTACTCGGAACAGGGGGCGAAAGGGATAGATACGCAGTATTTT.

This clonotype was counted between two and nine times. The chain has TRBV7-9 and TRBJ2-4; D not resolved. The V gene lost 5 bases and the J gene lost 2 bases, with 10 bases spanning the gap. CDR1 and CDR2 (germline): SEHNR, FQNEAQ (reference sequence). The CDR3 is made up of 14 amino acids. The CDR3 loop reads CASSADGPKNIQYF. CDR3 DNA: TGTGCCAGCAGCGCCGACGGGCCCAAAAACATTCAGTACTTC.

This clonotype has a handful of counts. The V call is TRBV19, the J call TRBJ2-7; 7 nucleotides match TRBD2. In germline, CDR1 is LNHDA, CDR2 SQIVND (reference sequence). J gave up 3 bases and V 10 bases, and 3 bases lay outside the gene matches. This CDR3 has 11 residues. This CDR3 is CATRGVYEQYF. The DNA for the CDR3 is TGTGCCACCCGGGGGGTCTACGAGCAGTACTTC.

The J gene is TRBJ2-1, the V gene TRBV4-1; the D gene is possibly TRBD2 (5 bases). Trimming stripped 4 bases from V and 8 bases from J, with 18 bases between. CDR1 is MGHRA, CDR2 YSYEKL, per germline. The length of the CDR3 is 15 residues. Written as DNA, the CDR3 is TGCGCCAGCAGCCGGGAGAGAGCAGGCTGGTATGAGCAGTTCTTC. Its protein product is CASSRERAGWYEQFF.

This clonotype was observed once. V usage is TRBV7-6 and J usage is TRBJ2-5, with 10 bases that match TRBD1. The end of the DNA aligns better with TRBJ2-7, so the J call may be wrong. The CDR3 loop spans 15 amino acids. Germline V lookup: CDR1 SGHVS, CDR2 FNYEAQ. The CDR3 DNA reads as TGTGCCAGCAGCTTCGGGACAGGGGTTCTCTACGAGCAGTACTTC. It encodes CASSFGTGVLYEQYF.

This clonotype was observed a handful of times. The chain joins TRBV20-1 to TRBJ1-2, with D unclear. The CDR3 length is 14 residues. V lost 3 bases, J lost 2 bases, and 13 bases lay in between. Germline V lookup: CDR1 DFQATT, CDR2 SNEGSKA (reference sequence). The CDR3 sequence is CSARRESGNYGYTF. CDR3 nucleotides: TGCAGTGCTAGGAGGGAGTCGGGGAACTATGGCTACACCTTC.

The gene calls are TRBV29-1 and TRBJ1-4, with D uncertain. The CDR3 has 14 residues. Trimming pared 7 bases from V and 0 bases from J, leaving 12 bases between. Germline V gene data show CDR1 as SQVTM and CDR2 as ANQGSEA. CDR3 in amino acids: CSALDTTTNEKLFF. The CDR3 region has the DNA TGCAGCGCCCTAGACACCACAACTAATGAAAAACTGTTTTTT.

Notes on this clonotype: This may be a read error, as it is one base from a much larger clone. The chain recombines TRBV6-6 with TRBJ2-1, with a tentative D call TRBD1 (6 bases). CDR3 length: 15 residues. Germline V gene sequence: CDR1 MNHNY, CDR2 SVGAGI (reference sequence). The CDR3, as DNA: TGTGTCAGCAGCCCTCAAGGGGGATCCTACAATGAGCAGTTCTTC. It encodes CVSSPQGGSYNEQFF.

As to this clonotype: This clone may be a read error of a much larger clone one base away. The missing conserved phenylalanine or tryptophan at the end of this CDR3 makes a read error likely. The CDR3 coding sequence is TGCAGTGCTAGAGAGGGCCTAGCGGTAGAGACCCAGTACCTC. This sequence encodes CSAREGLAVETQYL. The V and J genes are TRBV20-1 and TRBJ2-5; 7 nucleotides agree with TRBD2. CDR3 length equals 14 residues. V shed 0 bases, J shed 4 bases, and the junction held 5 bases outside the gene matches. Germline V CDR1 and CDR2: DFQATT, SNEGSKA (reference sequence).

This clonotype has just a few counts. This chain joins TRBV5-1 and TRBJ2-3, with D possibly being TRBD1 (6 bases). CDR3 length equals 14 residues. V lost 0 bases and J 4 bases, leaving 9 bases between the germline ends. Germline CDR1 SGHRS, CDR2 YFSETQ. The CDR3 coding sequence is TGCGCCAGCAGCTTGGGGGGGCACGCAGATACGCAGTATTTT. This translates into CASSLGGHADTQYF.

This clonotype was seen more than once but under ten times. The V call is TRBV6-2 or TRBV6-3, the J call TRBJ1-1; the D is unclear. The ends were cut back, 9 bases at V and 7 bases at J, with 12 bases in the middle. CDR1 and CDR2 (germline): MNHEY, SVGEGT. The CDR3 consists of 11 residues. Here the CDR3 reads CASGLEYEAFF. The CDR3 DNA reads TGTGCCAGTGGACTGGAATATGAAGCTTTCTTT.

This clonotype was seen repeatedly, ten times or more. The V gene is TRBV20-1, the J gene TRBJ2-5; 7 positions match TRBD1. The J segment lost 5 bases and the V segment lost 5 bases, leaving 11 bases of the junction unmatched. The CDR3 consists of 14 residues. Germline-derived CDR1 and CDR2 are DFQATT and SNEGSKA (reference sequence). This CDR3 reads CSAPALRGHETQYF. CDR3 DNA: TGCAGTGCTCCCGCCTTGAGGGGGCATGAGACCCAGTACTTC.

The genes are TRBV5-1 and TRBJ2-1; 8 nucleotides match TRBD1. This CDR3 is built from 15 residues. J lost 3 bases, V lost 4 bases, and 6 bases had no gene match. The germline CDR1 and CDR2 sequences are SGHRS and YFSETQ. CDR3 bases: TGCGCCAGCAGCGCCGGACAGGGCCACTACAATGAGCAGTTCTTC. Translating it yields CASSAGQGHYNEQFF.

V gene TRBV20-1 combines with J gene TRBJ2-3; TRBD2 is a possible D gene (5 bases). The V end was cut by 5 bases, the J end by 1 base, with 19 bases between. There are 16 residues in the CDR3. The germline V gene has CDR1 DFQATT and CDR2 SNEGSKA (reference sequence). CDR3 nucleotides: TGCAGTGCTGACACGCGGGTCACTACCCGCACAGATACGCAGTATTTT. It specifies CSADTRVTTRTDTQYF.

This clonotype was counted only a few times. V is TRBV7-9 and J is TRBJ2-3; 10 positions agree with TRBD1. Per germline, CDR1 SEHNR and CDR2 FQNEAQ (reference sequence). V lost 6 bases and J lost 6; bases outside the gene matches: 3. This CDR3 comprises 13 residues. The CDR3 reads CASRGQGMDTQYF. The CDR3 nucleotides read TGTGCCAGCAGGGGACAGGGGATGGATACGCAGTATTTT.

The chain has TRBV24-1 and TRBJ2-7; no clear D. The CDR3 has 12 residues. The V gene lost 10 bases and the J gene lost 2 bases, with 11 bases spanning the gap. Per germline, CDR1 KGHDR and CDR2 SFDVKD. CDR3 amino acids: CATQGETYEQYF. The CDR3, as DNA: TGTGCCACGCAAGGAGAAACCTACGAGCAGTACTTC.